This T cell receptor (beta chain) is from a study of T-cell reconstitution after alpha-beta-depleted transplantation in children. Broader study findings: At one year after transplant, newly produced T cells mostly accounted for T-cell counts and diversity. The study traced high day-60 TCRbeta diversity in some patients to surviving recipient T cells and thymic progenitors. It was reported that alpha-beta T cells came from several hundred expanded graft clones (about two months after transplant).

This clonotype has more than one count but fewer than ten. Antigen specificity is unknown. Preparation of the TCRbeta library involved a method that used unique molecular identifiers. TCRdb fed the PCR reads into MiXCR, producing one record per CDR3 protein. The sample includes hundreds of thousands of distinct CDR3 sequences, under 15% of them seen just once. The trim removed 2 bases at V and 9 bases at J, leaving 4 bases unmatched. There are 13 residues in the CDR3. Germline CDR1 is MDHEN and CDR2 is SYDVKM. The TCR was taken from a male patient aged 5 to 17 who had a stem cell transplant for acute myeloid leukemia, so the T cells may come from the graft donor. The sequences come from PBMCs, mostly from graft donor cells, collected 360 days after TCRalphabeta/CD19-depleted stem cell transplant. V is TRBV28 and J is TRBJ2-1; 7 nucleotides align to TRBD2. The chain's CDR3 is CASSLGGRVEQFF. The CDR3 DNA is TGTGCCAGCAGTTTAGGGGGGAGGGTTGAGCAGTTCTTC.